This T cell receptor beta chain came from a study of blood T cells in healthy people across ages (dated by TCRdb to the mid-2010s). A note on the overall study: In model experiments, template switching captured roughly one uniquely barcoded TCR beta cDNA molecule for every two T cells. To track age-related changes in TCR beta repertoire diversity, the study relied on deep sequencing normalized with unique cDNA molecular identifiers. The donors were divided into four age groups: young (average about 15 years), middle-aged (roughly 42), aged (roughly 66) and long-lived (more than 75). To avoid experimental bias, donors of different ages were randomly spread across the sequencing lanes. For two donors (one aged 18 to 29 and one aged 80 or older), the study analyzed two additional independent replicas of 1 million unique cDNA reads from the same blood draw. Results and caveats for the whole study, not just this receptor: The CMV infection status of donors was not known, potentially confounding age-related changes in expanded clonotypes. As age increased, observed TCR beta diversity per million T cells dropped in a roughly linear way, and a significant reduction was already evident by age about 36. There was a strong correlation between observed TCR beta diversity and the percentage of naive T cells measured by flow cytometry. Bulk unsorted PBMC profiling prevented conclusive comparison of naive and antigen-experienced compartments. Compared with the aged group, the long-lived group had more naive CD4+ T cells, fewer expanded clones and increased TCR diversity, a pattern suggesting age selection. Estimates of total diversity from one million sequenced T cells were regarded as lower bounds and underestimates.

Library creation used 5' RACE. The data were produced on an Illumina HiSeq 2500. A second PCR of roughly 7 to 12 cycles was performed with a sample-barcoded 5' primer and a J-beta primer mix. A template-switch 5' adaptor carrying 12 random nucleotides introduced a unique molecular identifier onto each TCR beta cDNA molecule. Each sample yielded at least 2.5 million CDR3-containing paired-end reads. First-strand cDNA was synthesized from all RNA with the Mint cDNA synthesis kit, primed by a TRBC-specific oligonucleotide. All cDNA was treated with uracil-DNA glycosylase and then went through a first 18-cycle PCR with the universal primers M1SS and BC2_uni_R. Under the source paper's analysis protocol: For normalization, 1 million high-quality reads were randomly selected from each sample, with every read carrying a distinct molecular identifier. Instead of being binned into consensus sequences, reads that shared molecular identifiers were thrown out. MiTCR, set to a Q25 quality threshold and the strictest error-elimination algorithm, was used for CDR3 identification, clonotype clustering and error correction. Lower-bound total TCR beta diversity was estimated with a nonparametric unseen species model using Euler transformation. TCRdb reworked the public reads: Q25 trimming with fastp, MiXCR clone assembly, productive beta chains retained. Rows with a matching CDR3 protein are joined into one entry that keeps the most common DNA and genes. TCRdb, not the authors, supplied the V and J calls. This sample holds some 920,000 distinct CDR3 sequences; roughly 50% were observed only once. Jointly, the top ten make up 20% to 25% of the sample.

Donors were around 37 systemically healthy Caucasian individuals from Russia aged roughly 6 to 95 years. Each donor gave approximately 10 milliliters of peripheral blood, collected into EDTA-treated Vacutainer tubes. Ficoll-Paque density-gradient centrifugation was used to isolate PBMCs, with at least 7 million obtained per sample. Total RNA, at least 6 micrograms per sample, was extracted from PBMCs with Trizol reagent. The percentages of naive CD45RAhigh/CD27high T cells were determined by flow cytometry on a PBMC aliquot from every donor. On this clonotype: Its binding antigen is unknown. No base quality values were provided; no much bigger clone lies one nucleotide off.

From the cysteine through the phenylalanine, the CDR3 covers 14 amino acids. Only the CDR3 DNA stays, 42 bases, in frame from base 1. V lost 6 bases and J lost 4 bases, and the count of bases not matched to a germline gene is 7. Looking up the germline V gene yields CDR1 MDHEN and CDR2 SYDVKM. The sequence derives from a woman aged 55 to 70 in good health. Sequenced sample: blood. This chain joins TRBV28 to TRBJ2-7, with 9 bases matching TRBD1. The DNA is TGTGCCAGCAGAGGAAGGGGACAGGGTTACGAGCAGTACTTC. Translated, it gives CASRGRGQGYEQYF.